One TCR beta chain is described in this entry. Its antigen is unknown. This sample is part of a study of monozygotic twins with inflammatory bowel disease. The template switching step added UMIs that contained a 6-nucleotide sample barcode. TCRdb re-analyzed the 5' RACE reads; it lists each CDR3 protein once, without DNA. This sample's table reports about 450,000 distinct CDR3 sequences. General study findings and limits: Researchers report that IBD patients shared fewer clonotypes with others than healthy twins, especially amid disease activity. Repertoires of patients may have been made more variable by differing immunosuppressive treatments.

With no T cell sorting beforehand, total RNA was isolated from whole blood. The CDR3 runs 12 residues. The V call is TRBV12-3 or TRBV12-4, the J call TRBJ2-1. The sequenced sample consisted of blood. The receptor's source is a human donor with ulcerative colitis or Crohn's disease, or a healthy co-twin of an affected twin (not recorded which). The CDR3 protein is CASSPFGNEQFF.